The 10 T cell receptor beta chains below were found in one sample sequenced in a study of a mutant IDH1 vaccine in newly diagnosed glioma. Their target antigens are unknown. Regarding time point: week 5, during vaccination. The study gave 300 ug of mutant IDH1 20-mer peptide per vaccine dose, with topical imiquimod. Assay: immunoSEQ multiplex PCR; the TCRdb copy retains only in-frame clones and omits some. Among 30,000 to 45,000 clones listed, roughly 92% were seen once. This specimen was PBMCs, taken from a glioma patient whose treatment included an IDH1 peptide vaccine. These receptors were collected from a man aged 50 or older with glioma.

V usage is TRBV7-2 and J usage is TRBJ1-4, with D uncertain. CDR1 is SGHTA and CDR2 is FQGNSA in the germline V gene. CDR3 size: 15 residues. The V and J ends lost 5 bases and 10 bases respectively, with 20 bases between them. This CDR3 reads CASSPPGLALGKLFF. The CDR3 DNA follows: TGTGCCAGCAGCCCCCCTGGGCTCGCCTTGGGAAAACTGTTTTTT.

The CDR3 spells CASSLGQGTWYGYTF. CDR3 DNA: TGTGCCAGCAGCTTAGGACAGGGGACGTGGTATGGCTACACCTTC. The V gene is TRBV7-8, the J gene TRBJ1-2; 8 bases are a match to TRBD1. The CDR3 contains 15 residues. The germline V gene has CDR1 SGHVS and CDR2 FQNEAQ. The V and J ends lost 1 base and 5 bases, in that order; junction bases with no gene match: 6. Full variable domain (missing parts from reference TRBV7-8 and TRBJ1-2): GAGVSQSPRYKVAKRGQDVALRCDPISGHVSLFWYQQALGQGPEFLTYFQNEAQLDKSGLPSDRFFAERPEGSVSTLKIQRTQQEDSAVYLCASSLGQGTWYGYTFGSGTRLTVV.

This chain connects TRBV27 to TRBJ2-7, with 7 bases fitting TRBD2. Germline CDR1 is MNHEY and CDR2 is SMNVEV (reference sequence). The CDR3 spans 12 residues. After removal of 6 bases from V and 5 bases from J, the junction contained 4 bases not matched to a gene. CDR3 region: CASSLGGDEQYF. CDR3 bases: TGTGCCAGCAGCCTTGGGGGGGACGAGCAGTACTTC.

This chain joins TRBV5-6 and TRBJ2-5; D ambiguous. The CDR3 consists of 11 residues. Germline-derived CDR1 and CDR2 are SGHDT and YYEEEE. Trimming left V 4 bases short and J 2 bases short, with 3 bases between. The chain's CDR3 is CASSDQETQYF. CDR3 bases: TGTGCCAGCAGCGATCAAGAGACCCAGTACTTC. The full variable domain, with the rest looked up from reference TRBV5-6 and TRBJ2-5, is DAGVTQSPTHLIKTRGQQVTLRCSPKSGHDTVSWYQQALGQGPQFIFQYYEEEERQRGNFPDRFSGHQFPNYSSELNVNALLLGDSALYLCASSDQETQYFGPGTRLLVL.

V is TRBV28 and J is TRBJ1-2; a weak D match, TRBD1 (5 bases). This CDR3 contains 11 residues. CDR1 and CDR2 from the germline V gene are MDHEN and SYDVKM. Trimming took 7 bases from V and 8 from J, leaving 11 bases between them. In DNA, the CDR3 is TGTGCCAGCACCGGGAGGGGAGGCTACACCTTC. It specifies CASTGRGGYTF.

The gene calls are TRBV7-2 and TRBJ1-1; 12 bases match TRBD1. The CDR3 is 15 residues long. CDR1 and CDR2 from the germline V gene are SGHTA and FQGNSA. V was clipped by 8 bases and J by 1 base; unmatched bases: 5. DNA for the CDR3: TGTGCCAGCCGCCGGGACAGGGGGCCGAACACTGAAGCTTTCTTT. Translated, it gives CASRRDRGPNTEAFF.

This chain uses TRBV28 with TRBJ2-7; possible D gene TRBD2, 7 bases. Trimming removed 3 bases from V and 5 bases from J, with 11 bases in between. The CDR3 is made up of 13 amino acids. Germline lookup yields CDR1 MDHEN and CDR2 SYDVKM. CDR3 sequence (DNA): TGTGCCAGCAGTTTCGGGGGGCTCGACGAGCAGTACTTC. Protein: CASSFGGLDEQYF. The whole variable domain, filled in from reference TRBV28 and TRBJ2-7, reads DVKVTQSSRYLVKRTGEKVFLECVQDMDHENMFWYRQDPGLGLRLIYFSYDVKMKEKGDIPEGYSVSREKKERFSLILESASTNQTSMYLCASSFGGLDEQYFGPGTRLTVT.

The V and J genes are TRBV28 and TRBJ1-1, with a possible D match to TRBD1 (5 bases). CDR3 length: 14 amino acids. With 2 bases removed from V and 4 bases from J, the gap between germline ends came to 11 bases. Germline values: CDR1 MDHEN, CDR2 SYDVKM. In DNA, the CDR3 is TGTGCCAGCAGTTTAGGGGGGGTTGGCACTGAAGCTTTCTTT. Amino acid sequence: CASSLGGVGTEAFF.

The CDR3 region has the DNA TGCGCCAGCAGCCAAGTAGGAGGGGACAGTGAAGCTTTCTTT. Protein product: CASSQVGGDSEAFF. V usage is TRBV4-3 and J usage is TRBJ1-1; 7 positions match TRBD1. Trimming removed 1 base from V and 7 bases from J; junction bases left unmatched: 6. There are 14 residues in the CDR3. Germline V gene data show CDR1 as LGHNA and CDR2 as YSLEER.

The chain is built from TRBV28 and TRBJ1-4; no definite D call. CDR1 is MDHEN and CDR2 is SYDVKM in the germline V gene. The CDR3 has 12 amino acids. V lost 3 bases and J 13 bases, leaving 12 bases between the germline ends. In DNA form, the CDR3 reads TGTGCCAGCAGTTTGAGAACGGGGAGACTGTTTTTT. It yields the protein CASSLRTGRLFF.